This T cell receptor (beta chain) comes out of a study of T cell repertoires in cytomegalovirus infection. Study-level information: The study used recently identified HLA-C-restricted and well-studied HLA-B-restricted CMV epitopes. The public TCR beta signatures pointed to both CMV infection and matching HLA type.

Trimming left V 6 bases short and J 4 bases short, with 10 bases between. CDR3 length: 13 residues. Per germline, CDR1 MNHEY and CDR2 SVGEGT. TCRdb recomputed calls from the reads with MiXCR, one row per CDR3 protein. The profile shows roughly 280,000 distinct CDR3 sequences, roughly a fifth of them singletons. Study-wide results and limits: HLA-C-restricted TCR beta clonotypes specific for CMV led the ex vivo response.

Comment on this clonotype: Its target is unknown.

The specimen was cultured PBMCs, collected from culture after CMV antigen stimulation. This chain joins TRBV6-2 or TRBV6-3 and TRBJ2-1; D uncertain. This sequence originates from a human donor in good health (CMV status not recorded). Some clones in this sample may be carry-over from other donors' samples. CDR3 region: CASSPRPYNEQFF. The CDR3 nucleotides are TGTGCCAGCAGCCCTCGACCGTACAATGAGCAGTTCTTC.